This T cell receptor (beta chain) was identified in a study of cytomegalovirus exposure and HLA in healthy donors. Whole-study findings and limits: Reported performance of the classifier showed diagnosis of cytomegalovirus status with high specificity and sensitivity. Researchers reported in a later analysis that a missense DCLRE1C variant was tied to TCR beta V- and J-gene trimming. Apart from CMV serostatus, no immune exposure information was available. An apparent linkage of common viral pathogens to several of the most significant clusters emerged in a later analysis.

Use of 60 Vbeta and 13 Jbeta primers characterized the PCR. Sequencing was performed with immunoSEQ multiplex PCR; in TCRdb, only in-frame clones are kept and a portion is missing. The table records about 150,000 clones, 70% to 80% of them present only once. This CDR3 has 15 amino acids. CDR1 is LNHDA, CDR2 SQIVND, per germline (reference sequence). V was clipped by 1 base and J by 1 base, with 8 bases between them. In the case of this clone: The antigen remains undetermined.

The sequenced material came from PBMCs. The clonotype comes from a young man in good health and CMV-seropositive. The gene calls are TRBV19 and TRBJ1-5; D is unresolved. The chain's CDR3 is CASSIGRVSNQPQHF. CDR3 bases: TGTGCCAGTAGTATAGGCCGAGTCAGCAATCAGCCCCAGCATTTT.